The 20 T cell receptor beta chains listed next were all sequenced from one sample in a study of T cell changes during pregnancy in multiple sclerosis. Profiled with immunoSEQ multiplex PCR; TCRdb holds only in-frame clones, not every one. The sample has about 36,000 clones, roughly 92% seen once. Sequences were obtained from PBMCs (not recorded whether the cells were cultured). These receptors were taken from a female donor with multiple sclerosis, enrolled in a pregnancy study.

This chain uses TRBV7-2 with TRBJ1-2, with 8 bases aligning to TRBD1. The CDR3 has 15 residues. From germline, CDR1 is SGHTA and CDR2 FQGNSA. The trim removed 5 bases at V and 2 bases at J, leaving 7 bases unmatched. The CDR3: CASSLRQGWNYGYTF. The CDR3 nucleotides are TGTGCCAGCAGCCTTCGACAGGGGTGGAACTATGGCTACACCTTC.

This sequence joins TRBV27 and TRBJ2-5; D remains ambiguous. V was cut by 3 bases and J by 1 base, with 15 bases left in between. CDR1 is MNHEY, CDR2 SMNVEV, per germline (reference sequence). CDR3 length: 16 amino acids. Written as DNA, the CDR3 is TGTGCCAGCAGTTTTATGAGGTCTTGGGGCCAAGAGACCCAGTACTTC. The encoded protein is CASSFMRSWGQETQYF.

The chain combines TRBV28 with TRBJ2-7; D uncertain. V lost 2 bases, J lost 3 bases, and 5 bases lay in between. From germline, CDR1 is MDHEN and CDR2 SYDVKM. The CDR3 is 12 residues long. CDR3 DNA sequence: TGTGCCAGCAGTTTAAGTTTCTACGAGCAGTACTTC. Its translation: CASSLSFYEQYF.

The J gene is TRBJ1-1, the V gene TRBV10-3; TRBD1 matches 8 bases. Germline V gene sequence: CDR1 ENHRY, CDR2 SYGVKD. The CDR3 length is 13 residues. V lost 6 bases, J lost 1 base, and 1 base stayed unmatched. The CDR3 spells CAIRGQANTEAFF. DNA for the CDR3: TGTGCCATCAGGGGACAGGCGAACACTGAAGCTTTCTTT.

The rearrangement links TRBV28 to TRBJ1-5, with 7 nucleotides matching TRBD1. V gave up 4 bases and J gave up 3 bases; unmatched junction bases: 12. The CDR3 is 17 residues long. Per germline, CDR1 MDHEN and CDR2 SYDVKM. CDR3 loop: CASSSPPGQVLNQPQHF. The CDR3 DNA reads TGTGCCAGCAGTTCACCCCCAGGACAGGTACTCAATCAGCCCCAGCATTTT. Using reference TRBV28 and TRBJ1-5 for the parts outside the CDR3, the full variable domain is DVKVTQSSRYLVKRTGEKVFLECVQDMDHENMFWYRQDPGLGLRLIYFSYDVKMKEKGDIPEGYSVSREKKERFSLILESASTNQTSMYLCASSSPPGQVLNQPQHFGDGTRLSIL.

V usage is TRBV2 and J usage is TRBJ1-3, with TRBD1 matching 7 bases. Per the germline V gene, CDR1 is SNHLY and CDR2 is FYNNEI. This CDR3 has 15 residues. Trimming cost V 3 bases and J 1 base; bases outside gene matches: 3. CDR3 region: CASSDRGDSGNTIYF. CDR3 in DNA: TGTGCCAGCAGTGACAGGGGGGATTCTGGAAACACCATATATTTT.

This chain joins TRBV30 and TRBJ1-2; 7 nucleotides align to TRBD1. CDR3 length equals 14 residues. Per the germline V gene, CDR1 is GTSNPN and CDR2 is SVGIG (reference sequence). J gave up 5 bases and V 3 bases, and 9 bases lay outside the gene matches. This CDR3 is CAWRLTGVRYGYTF. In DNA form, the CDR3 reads TGTGCCTGGAGGTTAACAGGGGTGCGGTATGGCTACACCTTC.

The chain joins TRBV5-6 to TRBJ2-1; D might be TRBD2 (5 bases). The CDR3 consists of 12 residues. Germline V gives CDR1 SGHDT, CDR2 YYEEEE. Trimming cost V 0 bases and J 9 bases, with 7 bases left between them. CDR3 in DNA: TGTGCCAGCAGCTTGGTAGGAGGTGAGCAGTTCTTC. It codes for CASSLVGGEQFF.

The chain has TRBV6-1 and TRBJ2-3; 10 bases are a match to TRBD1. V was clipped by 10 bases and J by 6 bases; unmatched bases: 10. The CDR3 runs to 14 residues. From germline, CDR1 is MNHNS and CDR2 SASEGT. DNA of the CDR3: TGTGCCACCTCCGGGACAGGGGCCCCCGATACGCAGTATTTT. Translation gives CATSGTGAPDTQYF.

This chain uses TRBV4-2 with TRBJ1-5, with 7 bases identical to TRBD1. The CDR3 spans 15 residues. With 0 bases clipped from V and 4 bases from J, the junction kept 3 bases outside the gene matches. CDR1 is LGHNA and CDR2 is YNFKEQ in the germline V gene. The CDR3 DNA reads TGTGCCAGCAGCCAAGAGGACAGGCAGAATCAGCCCCAGCATTTT. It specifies CASSQEDRQNQPQHF.

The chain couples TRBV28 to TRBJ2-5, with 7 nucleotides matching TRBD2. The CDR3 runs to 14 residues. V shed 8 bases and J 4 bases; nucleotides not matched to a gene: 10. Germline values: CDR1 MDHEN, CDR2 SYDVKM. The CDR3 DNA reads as TGTGCCAGCTTCCGAGCGGGGAGCGCAGAGACCCAGTACTTC. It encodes CASFRAGSAETQYF.

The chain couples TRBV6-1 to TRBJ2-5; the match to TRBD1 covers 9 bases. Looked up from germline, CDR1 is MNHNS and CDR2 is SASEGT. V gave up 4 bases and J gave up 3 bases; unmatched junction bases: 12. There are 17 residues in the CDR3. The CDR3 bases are TGTGCCAGCAGTGCTGAGGGGGGTCGACAGGGGGAAGAGACCCAGTACTTC. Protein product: CASSAEGGRQGEETQYF.

CDR3 nucleotides: TGCGCCAGCAGCTTGGAGAGCTACGAGCAGTACTTC. Protein product: CASSLESYEQYF. The J gene is TRBJ2-7, the V gene TRBV5-1; no clear D. The CDR3 contains 12 residues. Germline CDR1 is SGHRS and CDR2 is YFSETQ. V dropped 0 bases and J dropped 3 bases, with 4 bases sitting between them.

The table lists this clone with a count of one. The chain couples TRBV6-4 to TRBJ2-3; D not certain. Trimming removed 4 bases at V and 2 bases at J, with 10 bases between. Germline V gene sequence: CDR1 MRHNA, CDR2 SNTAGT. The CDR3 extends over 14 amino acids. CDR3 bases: TGTGCCAGCAGTGGGGATCGCGACACAGATACGCAGTATTTT. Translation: CASSGDRDTDTQYF.

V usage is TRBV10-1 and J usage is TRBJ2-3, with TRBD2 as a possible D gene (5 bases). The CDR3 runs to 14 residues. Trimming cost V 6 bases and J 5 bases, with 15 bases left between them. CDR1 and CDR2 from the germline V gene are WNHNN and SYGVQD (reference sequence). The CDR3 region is CASSVADRGDTQYF. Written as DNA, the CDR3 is TGCGCCAGCAGCGTGGCGGATCGGGGAGATACGCAGTATTTT.

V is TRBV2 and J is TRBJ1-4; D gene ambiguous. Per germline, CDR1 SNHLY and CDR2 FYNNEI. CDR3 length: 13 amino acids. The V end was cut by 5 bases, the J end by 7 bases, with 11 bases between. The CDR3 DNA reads TGTGCCAGCAGTCGCGACGTGGGTGAAAAACTGTTTTTT. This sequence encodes CASSRDVGEKLFF.

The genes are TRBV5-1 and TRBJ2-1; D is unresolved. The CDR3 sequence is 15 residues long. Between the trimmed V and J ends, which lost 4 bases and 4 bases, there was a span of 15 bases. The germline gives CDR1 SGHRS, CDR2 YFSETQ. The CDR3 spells CASSKNHPSYNEQFF. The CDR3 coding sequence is TGCGCCAGCAGCAAAAACCACCCAAGTTACAATGAGCAGTTCTTC.

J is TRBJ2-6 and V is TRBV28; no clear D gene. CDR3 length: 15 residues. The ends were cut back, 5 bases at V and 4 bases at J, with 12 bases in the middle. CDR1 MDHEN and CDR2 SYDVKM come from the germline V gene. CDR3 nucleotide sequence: TGTGCCAGCAGTCCGCCCCGTTCAGGGGCCAACGTCCTGACTTTC. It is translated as CASSPPRSGANVLTF.

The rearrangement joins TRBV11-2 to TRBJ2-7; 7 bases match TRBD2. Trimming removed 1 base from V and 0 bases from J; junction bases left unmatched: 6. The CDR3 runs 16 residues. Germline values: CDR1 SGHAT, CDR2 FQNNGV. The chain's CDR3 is CASSLGRGEYSYEQYF. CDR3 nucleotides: TGTGCCAGCAGCTTAGGACGGGGGGAGTACTCCTACGAGCAGTACTTC.

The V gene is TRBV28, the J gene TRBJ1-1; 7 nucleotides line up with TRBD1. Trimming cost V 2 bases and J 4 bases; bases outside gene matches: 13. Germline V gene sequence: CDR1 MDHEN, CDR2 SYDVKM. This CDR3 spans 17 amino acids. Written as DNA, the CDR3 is TGTGCCAGCAGTTTAGGTTGGCAGGGGGATTTGGGCACTGAAGCTTTCTTT. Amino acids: CASSLGWQGDLGTEAFF.